This T cell receptor beta chain was found in a study of long-term antiretroviral therapy in people with HIV. The authors ran the immunoSEQ assay, v3.0, at survey level. Generated by immunoSEQ multiplex PCR, the TCRdb table keeps only in-frame clones and is missing some. The sample holds about 21,000 clones, 88% seen once. Germline CDR1 and CDR2: WSHSY and SAAADI. The CDR3 consists of 19 residues. V lost 3 bases, J lost 4 bases, and 18 bases stayed unmatched. Study observations and caveats: Dominance of pre-ART expanded clones persisted, fluctuating and often declining after ART.

With regard to this clone: Its antigen is unknown.

The receptor was isolated from a man between 60 and 75 years old with HIV. The source was unsorted PBMCs, collected 2.3 years after starting antiretroviral therapy. The V call is TRBV10-2, the J call TRBJ2-3; 8 nucleotides agree with TRBD2. CDR3 sequence: CASSDRAGGTRLRSDTQYF. CDR3 sequence (DNA): TGCGCCAGCAGTGATCGCGCGGGGGGCACGAGGTTAAGGTCAGATACGCAGTATTTT.